Listed here are 10 T cell receptor beta chains from one sample, sequenced in a study of shared clonotypes between healthy human individuals (TCRdb year 2020). The protocol used for the library was the immunoSEQ multiplex PCR assay. The clones in this table, taken by TCRdb from immuneACCESS, are in-frame only. Not every clone is retained; where verified, under half of the shortfall comes from an unresolved V gene, and the cause of the rest is unknown. In all, the sample holds 2 million to 2.5 million clones, and less than 95% of those were seen once. Of the sample, approximately 0.39% is held by the ten largest clones. Specimen: naive CD4+ T cells from PBMCs. The sample's cell subset or site label, decoded: CD45RA+ positively selected. The receptors come from a young man in good health. Some clones in this sample may be carry-over from other donors' samples.

This clone was seen a single time. This chain links TRBV13 with TRBJ1-4, with D possibly matching TRBD1 (5 bases). CDR3 size: 16 residues. Trimming took off 3 bases at V and 6 bases at J, with 17 bases between the two ends. CDR1 PRHDT and CDR2 FYEKMQ come from the germline V gene (reference sequence). The CDR3 here is CASSFNLNGQDEKLFF. CDR3 DNA sequence: TGTGCCAGCAGCTTCAACCTGAACGGACAAGATGAAAAACTGTTTTTT.

This chain uses TRBV6-5 with TRBJ1-2, with 8 bases matching TRBD1. Trimming took 4 bases from V and 8 from J; bases not matched to a gene: 9. This CDR3 has 14 amino acids. Germline lookup yields CDR1 MNHEY and CDR2 SVGAGI. The CDR3 DNA is TGTGCCAGCAGTTCTTCTACAGGGGGTGGAGGCTACACCTTC. Protein product: CASSSSTGGGGYTF.

As DNA, the CDR3 is TGTGCCTGGAGCGGAGCCGGCGAGCAGTACTTC. Translation gives CAWSGAGEQYF. The V and J genes are TRBV30 and TRBJ2-7; D not certain. Trimming took off 3 bases at V and 6 bases at J, with 9 bases between the two ends. Germline CDR1 and CDR2: GTSNPN and SVGIG (reference sequence). The length of the CDR3 is 11 residues.

The J gene is TRBJ1-3, the V gene TRBV18; possibly TRBD1 for D (5 bases). There are 14 residues in the CDR3. Looked up from germline, CDR1 is KGHSH and CDR2 is LQKENI. The germline V and J ends were trimmed by 3 bases and 5 bases, with 11 bases remaining between them. The CDR3 DNA reads as TGTGCCAGCTCACCGGCGACAGAACGAAACACCATATATTTT. This gives the protein CASSPATERNTIYF.

The chain recombines TRBV15 with TRBJ1-1; TRBD1 matches 7 bases. The trim removed 3 bases at V and 3 bases at J, leaving 1 base unmatched. The CDR3 is 13 residues long. The germline gives CDR1 LNHNV, CDR2 YYDKDF (reference sequence). CDR3 amino acids: CATSSQGDTEAFF. CDR3 nucleotides: TGTGCCACCAGCAGCCAGGGGGACACTGAAGCTTTCTTT.

The chain joins TRBV19 to TRBJ2-7; 11 bases are a match to TRBD2. CDR1 LNHDA and CDR2 SQIVND come from the germline V gene (reference sequence). V trimming: 7 bases; J trimming: 3 bases; junction bases outside the gene matches: 8. This CDR3 has 15 residues. This CDR3 reads CASKLGTSGHYEQYF. The CDR3 DNA reads TGTGCCAGTAAACTAGGGACTAGCGGACACTACGAGCAGTACTTC.

The rearrangement links TRBV6-5 to TRBJ1-6; D possibly corresponds to TRBD1 (5 bases). In germline, CDR1 is MNHEY, CDR2 SVGAGI. V gave up 2 bases and J gave up 11 bases, with 16 bases separating them. This CDR3 has 15 residues. The DNA of the CDR3 is TGTGCCAGCAGTTACAGACAGCCAGCCCTCGCACCCCTCCACTTT. Translating gives CASSYRQPALAPLHF.

V is TRBV7-9 and J is TRBJ2-2; 8 bases line up with TRBD2. The CDR3 is 16 amino acids. J was trimmed by 1 base and V by 3 bases; bases with no gene match: 4. Germline CDR1 reads SEHNR; CDR2 reads FQNEAQ (reference sequence). The CDR3 is CASSFLSGMNTGELFF. CDR3 in DNA: TGTGCCAGCAGCTTCCTTAGCGGGATGAACACCGGGGAGCTGTTTTTT.

The rearrangement links TRBV6-6 to TRBJ1-2; TRBD1 matches at 9 bases. Germline-derived CDR1 and CDR2 are MNHNY and SVGAGI (reference sequence). V gave up 5 bases and J gave up 2 bases; unmatched junction bases: 6. The CDR3 runs 15 residues. The CDR3 loop is CASSLTGQGNYGYTF. The CDR3 DNA sequence: TGTGCCAGCAGTCTAACGGGACAGGGAAACTATGGCTACACCTTC.

J is TRBJ2-1 and V is TRBV27; no firm D call. Between the trimmed V and J ends, which lost 3 bases and 9 bases, there was a span of 9 bases. The germline V gene encodes CDR1 MNHEY and CDR2 SMNVEV (reference sequence). The CDR3 is 12 residues long. Here the CDR3 DNA reads TGTGCCAGCAGTTTTGGGATCGGTGAGCAGTTCTTC. Translated, it gives CASSFGIGEQFF.